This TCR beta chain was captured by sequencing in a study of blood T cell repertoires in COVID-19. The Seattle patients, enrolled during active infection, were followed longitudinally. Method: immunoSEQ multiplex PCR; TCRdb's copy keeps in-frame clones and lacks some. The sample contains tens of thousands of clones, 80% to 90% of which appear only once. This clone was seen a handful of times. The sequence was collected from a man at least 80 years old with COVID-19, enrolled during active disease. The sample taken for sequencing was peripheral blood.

The CDR3 is CASSADTDNEQFF. The CDR3 nucleotides read TGTGCCAGCAGCGCCGACACTGACAATGAGCAGTTCTTC. The chain couples TRBV2 to TRBJ2-1, with D unclear. V lost 6 bases, J lost 5 bases, and 11 bases lay in between. The CDR3 covers 13 residues. Looked up from germline, CDR1 is SNHLY and CDR2 is FYNNEI.